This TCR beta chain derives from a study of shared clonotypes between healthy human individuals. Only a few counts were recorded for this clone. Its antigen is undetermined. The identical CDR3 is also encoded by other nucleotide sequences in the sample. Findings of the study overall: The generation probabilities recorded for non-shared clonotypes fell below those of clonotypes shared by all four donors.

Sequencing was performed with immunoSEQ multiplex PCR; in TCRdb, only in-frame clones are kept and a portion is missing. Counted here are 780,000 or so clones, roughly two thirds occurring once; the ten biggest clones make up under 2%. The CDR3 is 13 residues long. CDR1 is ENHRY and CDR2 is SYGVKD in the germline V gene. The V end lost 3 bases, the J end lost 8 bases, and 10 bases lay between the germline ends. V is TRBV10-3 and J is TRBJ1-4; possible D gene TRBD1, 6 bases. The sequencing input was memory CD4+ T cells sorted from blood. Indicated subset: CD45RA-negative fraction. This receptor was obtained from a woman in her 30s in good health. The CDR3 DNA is TGTGCCATCAGTGACAGGGGTGGGGAAAAACTGTTTTTT. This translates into CAISDRGGEKLFF.